This T cell receptor beta chain was recorded in a study of OX40 agonist ivuxolimab in advanced cancers. Study overall: The dose-escalation cohort was just under 85% male, with a mean age of around 60 years, ranging roughly 23 to 85. Overall study results and limits: Average numbers of expanded clones were greater in CD8+ T cells than in CD4+. Partial responders receiving 0.1-3.0 mg/kg showed among the lowest clonal expansion.

Comments on this clone: The antigen remains unidentified.

The V and J ends lost 2 bases and 1 base, in that order; junction bases with no gene match: 1. Germline V lookup: CDR1 SGHRS, CDR2 YFSETQ. The CDR3 loop spans 14 amino acids. The repertoire was sequenced with immunoSEQ multiplex PCR; TCRdb's copy has only in-frame clones and lacks some. This sample yields 55,000 to 70,000 clones, of which 86% are seen a single time; 0.95% to 1.5% belongs to the top ten. The specimen comprised CD4+ or CD8+ T cells sorted from blood, sampled in a trial of the OX40 agonist ivuxolimab. The V gene is TRBV5-1, the J gene TRBJ1-1; 8 bases agree with TRBD1. This sequence was found in an adult with an advanced solid tumor such as melanoma, head and neck, liver or kidney cancer. CDR3 coding DNA: TGCGCCAGCAGCTTTACAGGGGGGAACACTGAAGCTTTCTTT. Translated: CASSFTGGNTEAFF.